This entry features one T cell receptor beta chain sequence. Its antigen is not known. CDR1 is SQVTM, CDR2 ANQGSEA, per germline. After removal of 5 bases from V and 4 bases from J, the junction contained 4 bases not matched to a gene. This CDR3 spans 12 amino acids. The data originate from a study of cytomegalovirus exposure and HLA in healthy donors. Study details: Approximately 77 million unique TCRs from HLA-typed donors were held in an early release of data.

It was with 60 Vbeta and 13 Jbeta primers that the PCR ran. Clones were read by immunoSEQ multiplex PCR, and TCRdb kept only the in-frame ones, dropping some. The sample lists more than 150,000 clones, around 82% seen once, with around 2.3% in the top ten. Study-wide results and caveats: Three CMV-associated chains were confirmed in vitro to be specific for CMV antigens. In a later analysis, donors in an Asian-associated ancestry cluster reportedly had fewer N-insertions in productive TCRs than the cohort mean. On later analysis, the bulk of CMV-associated TCR beta chains appeared to be HLA-restricted.

The sequenced sample was PBMCs. The source of this sequence is a woman in her twenties or thirties in good health and CMV-seropositive. The rearrangement joins TRBV29-1 to TRBJ2-5, with 7 bases that match TRBD1. The CDR3 nucleotides are TGCAGCGTTCGACAGGGCCCAGAGACCCAGTACTTC. Its translation: CSVRQGPETQYF.